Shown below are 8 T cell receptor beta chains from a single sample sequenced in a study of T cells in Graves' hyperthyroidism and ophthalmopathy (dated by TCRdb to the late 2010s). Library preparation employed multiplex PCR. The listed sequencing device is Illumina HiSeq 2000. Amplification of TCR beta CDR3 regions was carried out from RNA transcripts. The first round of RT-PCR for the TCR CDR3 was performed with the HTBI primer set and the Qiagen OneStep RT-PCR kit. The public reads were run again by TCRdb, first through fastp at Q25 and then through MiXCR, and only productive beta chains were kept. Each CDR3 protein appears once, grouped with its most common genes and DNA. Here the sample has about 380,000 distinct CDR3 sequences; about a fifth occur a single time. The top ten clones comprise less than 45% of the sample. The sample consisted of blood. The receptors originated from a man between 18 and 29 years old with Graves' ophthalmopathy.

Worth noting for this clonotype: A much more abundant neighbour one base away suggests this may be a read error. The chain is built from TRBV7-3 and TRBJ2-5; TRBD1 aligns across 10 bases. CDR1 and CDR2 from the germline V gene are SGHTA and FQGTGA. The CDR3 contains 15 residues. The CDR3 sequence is CAGSLGQGRPETQYF. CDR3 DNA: TGTGCCGGCAGCTTGGGACAGGGGCGTCCAGAGACCCAGTACTTC. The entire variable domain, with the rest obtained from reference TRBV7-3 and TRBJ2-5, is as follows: GAGVSQTPSNKVTEKGKYVELRCDPISGHTALYWYRQSLGQGPEFLIYFQGTGAADDSGLPNDRFFAVRPEGSVSTLKIQRTERGDSAVYLCAGSLGQGRPETQYFGPGTRLLVL.

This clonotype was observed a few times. CDR3 nucleotide sequence: TGCGCCAGCAGCCACACTAGCGGGAGCTCCTACGAGCAGTACTTC. Its protein is CASSHTSGSSYEQYF. J is TRBJ2-7 and V is TRBV5-1, with 11 bases matching TRBD2. J gave up 0 bases and V 4 bases, and 3 bases lay outside the gene matches. The CDR3 consists of 15 residues. CDR1 and CDR2 from the germline V gene are SGHRS and YFSETQ.

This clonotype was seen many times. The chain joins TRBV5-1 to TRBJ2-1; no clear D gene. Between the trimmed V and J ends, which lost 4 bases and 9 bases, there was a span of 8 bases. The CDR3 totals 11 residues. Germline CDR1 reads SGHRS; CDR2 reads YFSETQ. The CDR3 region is CASSPAFEQFF. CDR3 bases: TGCGCCAGCAGCCCCGCGTTTGAGCAGTTCTTC.

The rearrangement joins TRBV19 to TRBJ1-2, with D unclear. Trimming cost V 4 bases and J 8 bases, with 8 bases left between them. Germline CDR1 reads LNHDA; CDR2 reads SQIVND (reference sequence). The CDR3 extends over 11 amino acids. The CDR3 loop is CASSNFEGYTF. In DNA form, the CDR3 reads TGTGCCAGTAGTAACTTCGAGGGCTACACCTTC.

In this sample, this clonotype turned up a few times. CDR3 bases: TGTGCCAGCACCTCAGGGGGGAGCAATCAGCCCCAGCATTTT. Translated, it gives CASTSGGSNQPQHF. The chain joins TRBV7-9 to TRBJ1-5; 7 bases map to TRBD1. In germline, CDR1 is SEHNR, CDR2 FQNEAQ (reference sequence). This CDR3 has 14 residues. J lost 1 base, V lost 7 bases, and 4 bases had no gene match.

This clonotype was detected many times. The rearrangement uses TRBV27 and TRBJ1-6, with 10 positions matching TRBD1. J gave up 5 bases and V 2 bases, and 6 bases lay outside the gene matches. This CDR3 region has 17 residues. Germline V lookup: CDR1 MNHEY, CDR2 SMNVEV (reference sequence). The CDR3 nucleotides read TGTGCCAGCAGTTTAGTATCAGGACAGGGGGATAATTCACCCCTCCACTTT. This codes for CASSLVSGQGDNSPLHF.

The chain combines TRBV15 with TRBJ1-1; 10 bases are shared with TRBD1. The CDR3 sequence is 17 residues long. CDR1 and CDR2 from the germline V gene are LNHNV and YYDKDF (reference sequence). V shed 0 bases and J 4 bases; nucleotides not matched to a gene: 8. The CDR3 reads CATSRDRTGGYSTEAFF. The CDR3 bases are TGTGCCACCAGCAGAGATAGGACAGGGGGTTATAGCACTGAAGCTTTCTTT.

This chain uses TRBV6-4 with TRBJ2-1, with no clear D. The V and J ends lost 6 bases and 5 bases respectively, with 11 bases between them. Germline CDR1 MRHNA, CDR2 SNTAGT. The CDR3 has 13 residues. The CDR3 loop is CASSPDVHNEQFF. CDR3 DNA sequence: TGTGCCAGCAGCCCGGACGTCCACAATGAGCAGTTCTTC.